The present TCR delta chain was sequenced within a study of gamma-delta chains in newborns, infants, children. At the level of the study: Microbial exposure reportedly drives polyclonal innate γδ T cell expansion after birth.

TCRdb ran CATT on the reads. Of around 5,900 delta-chain clones in the sample, roughly 15% were seen once. CDR3 length equals 13 residues. Germline CDR1 is GEAIGNYY and CDR2 is EKD. Points on this clone: This sequence may be a read error, since a much larger clone differs from it by one base.

The V and J genes are TRDV2 and TRDJ1; D gene uncertain. This clonotype was sampled from a child who was a newborn, infant or young child, either healthy, febrile or measles-vaccinated (not recorded which). The sequences come from blood, collected at baseline. The DNA for the CDR3 is TGTGCCTGTGACCCTTTAGACACCTATAAACTCATCTTT. This gives the protein CACDPLDTYKLIF.